The 18 T cell receptor beta chains listed next were all sequenced from one sample in a study of T cell responses to AZD1222 COVID-19 vaccine (dated by TCRdb to about 2021). Library generation was performed with the immunoSEQ multiplex PCR assay. The immuneACCESS repertoire file appears here via TCRdb, limited to in-frame rearrangements. These files lack a portion of the clones; in checked studies, under half of the deficit traces to unresolved V genes, and the cause of the others is not known. The sample table holds 150,000 to 200,000 clones, of which roughly 92% were seen once. The ten biggest clones cover over 1.5% of the sample. What the time point label conveys for this sample: baseline before first vaccination. Material: peripheral blood, obtained on day 0 of AZD1222 vaccination. These receptors originate from an adult in good health.

This clone has just a few counts. The V and J genes are TRBV7-3 and TRBJ1-1; tentative D call: TRBD1 (6 bases). The CDR3 extends over 16 amino acids. Germline V gene lookup returns CDR1 SGHTA and CDR2 FQGTGA. The germline V and J ends were trimmed by 2 bases and 5 bases, with 18 bases remaining between them. The CDR3 nucleotides are TGTGCCAGCAGCTTAGTAGGTCGGCAGGGGAAAACTGAAGCTTTCTTT. It translates to CASSLVGRQGKTEAFF.

The chain recombines TRBV10-3 with TRBJ1-5; D is unclear. This CDR3 contains 15 residues. Germline assignment: CDR1 ENHRY and CDR2 SYGVKD. V dropped 3 bases and J dropped 5 bases, with 14 bases sitting between them. DNA of the CDR3: TGTGCCATCAGTGACCAAGATCCCCGGTATCAGCCCCAGCATTTT. Translation: CAISDQDPRYQPQHF.

This clone was found a few times. The chain links TRBV6-5 to TRBJ2-5; the D gene could be TRBD1 or TRBD2 (7 bases each). The V end was cut by 6 bases, the J end by 0 bases, with 14 bases between. This CDR3 comprises 15 residues. Per the germline V gene, CDR1 is MNHEY and CDR2 is SVGAGI. The CDR3 DNA sequence: TGTGCCAGCAGAGCGGGACAGAGTTACCAAGAGACCCAGTACTTC. It specifies CASRAGQSYQETQYF.

This rearrangement joins TRBV30 to TRBJ2-1, with D unclear. CDR3 size: 11 residues. Germline V gene data show CDR1 as GTSNPN and CDR2 as SVGIG (reference sequence). The V and J ends lost 1 base and 7 bases respectively, with 5 bases between them. The CDR3 DNA is TGTGCCTGGAGTGCCTTAAATGAGCAGTTCTTC. Translation gives CAWSALNEQFF.

The chain is built from TRBV15 and TRBJ1-5; weak D call: TRBD1 (6 bases). Trimming removed 3 bases from V and 2 bases from J, with 14 bases in between. Germline assignment: CDR1 LNHNV and CDR2 YYDKDF (reference sequence). This CDR3 contains 16 residues. The CDR3 is CATSSFTGSGNQPQHF. The CDR3 nucleotides read TGTGCCACCAGCAGCTTTACAGGGTCGGGCAATCAGCCCCAGCATTTT.

The chain links TRBV6-5 to TRBJ1-1; 7 nucleotides match TRBD1. Germline V gives CDR1 MNHEY, CDR2 SVGAGI. J gave up 4 bases and V 5 bases, and 10 bases lay outside the gene matches. The CDR3 sequence is 15 residues long. DNA of the CDR3: TGTGCCAGCAGTACTAGGGGGCTGGGCGGCACTGAAGCTTTCTTT. Its protein is CASSTRGLGGTEAFF.

V and J are TRBV18 and TRBJ2-3; TRBD1 matches 8 bases. With V trimmed by 6 bases and J by 0 bases, 5 bases remained unmatched. CDR1 and CDR2 (germline): KGHSH, LQKENI. The CDR3 contains 15 residues. The CDR3 DNA is TGTGCCAGCTCCCCAGGGGGCCTCAGCACAGATACGCAGTATTTT. Protein product: CASSPGGLSTDTQYF.

The V call is TRBV6-2 or TRBV6-3, the J call TRBJ1-5; TRBD1 matches at 7 bases. The V gene's germline CDR1 is MNHEY and CDR2 SVGEGT. V was pared by 0 bases and J by 8 bases, with 10 bases of the junction left unmatched. The CDR3 loop spans 16 amino acids. CDR3 coding DNA: TGTGCCAGCAGTTACTCTGGCACAGGGGAGAAGGAGCCCCAGCATTTT. Its protein product is CASSYSGTGEKEPQHF.

V is TRBV7-3 and J is TRBJ2-1, with TRBD2 matching over 13 bases. The V segment lost 0 bases and the J segment 7 bases; nucleotides outside the gene matches: 3. CDR3 size: 16 residues. From germline, CDR1 is SGHTA and CDR2 FQGTGA. For the CDR3, the DNA is TGTGCCAGCAGCTTAACGGGACTAGCGGGGAGAAATGAGCAGTTCTTC. Its translation: CASSLTGLAGRNEQFF.

J is TRBJ2-2 and V is TRBV19; weak D call: TRBD2 (5 bases). In germline, CDR1 is LNHDA, CDR2 SQIVND (reference sequence). The CDR3 is made up of 12 amino acids. Trimming stripped 5 bases from V and 5 bases from J, with 6 bases between. This chain's CDR3 is CASSEGTGELFF. In DNA, the CDR3 is TGTGCCAGTAGTGAGGGAACCGGGGAGCTGTTTTTT. Combining the CDR3 with reference TRBV19 and TRBJ2-2 gives the whole variable domain DGGITQSPKYLFRKEGQNVTLSCEQNLNHDAMYWYRQDPGQGLRLIYYSQIVNDFQKGDIAEGYSVSREKKESFPLTVTSAQKNPTAFYLCASSEGTGELFFGEGSRLTVL.

This chain links TRBV4-1 with TRBJ2-7, with 7 bases matching TRBD1. V shed 4 bases, J shed 4 bases, and the junction held 4 bases outside the gene matches. Germline V gives CDR1 MGHRA, CDR2 YSYEKL. The CDR3 contains 13 residues. The CDR3 nucleotides read TGCGCCAGCAGCCTCAGGGACAGTTACGAGCAGTACTTC. Translated: CASSLRDSYEQYF.

The rearrangement uses TRBV12-3 or TRBV12-4 and TRBJ1-4; D ambiguous. CDR3 length equals 12 residues. Trimming took 1 base from V and 8 from J, leaving 5 bases between them. CDR3 sequence reads: CASSLEVEKLFF. The CDR3 coding sequence is TGTGCCAGCAGTTTAGAGGTCGAAAAACTGTTTTTT.

V is TRBV20-1 and J is TRBJ1-3, with D perhaps TRBD1 (6 bases). V gave up 3 bases and J gave up 0 bases, with 21 bases separating them. Germline V gene lookup returns CDR1 DFQATT and CDR2 SNEGSKA (reference sequence). This CDR3 region has 18 residues. The CDR3 loop reads CSASRTESRYSSGNTIYF. The CDR3, as DNA: TGCAGTGCTAGTAGGACAGAAAGCCGCTATTCCTCTGGAAACACCATATATTTT.

The genes are TRBV7-9 and TRBJ2-1, with 7 bases identical to TRBD2. Germline CDR1 and CDR2: SEHNR and FQNEAQ (reference sequence). With 2 bases clipped from V and 2 bases from J, the junction kept 3 bases outside the gene matches. The CDR3 contains 15 residues. The CDR3 sequence: CASSLSGVPYNEQFF. The DNA for the CDR3 is TGTGCCAGCAGCTTAAGCGGGGTTCCCTACAATGAGCAGTTCTTC.

V gene TRBV27 combines with J gene TRBJ2-1; 12 nucleotides line up with TRBD2. The germline CDR1 and CDR2 sequences are MNHEY and SMNVEV (reference sequence). The CDR3 contains 16 residues. V shed 6 bases and J 7 bases; nucleotides not matched to a gene: 10. This chain's CDR3 is CASRASSGGAWNEQFF. CDR3 coding DNA: TGTGCCAGCAGAGCCTCTAGCGGGGGGGCCTGGAATGAGCAGTTCTTC.

This rearrangement joins TRBV6-5 to TRBJ2-5; maybe TRBD1 (7 bases). CDR3 size: 14 residues. Germline V lookup: CDR1 MNHEY, CDR2 SVGAGI. The ends were cut back, 8 bases at V and 1 base at J, with 14 bases in the middle. The CDR3 DNA reads TGTGCCAGCTGCAGGGGGGTCGGCCAAGAGACCCAGTACTTC. Residues: CASCRGVGQETQYF.

The gene calls are TRBV6-5 and TRBJ1-5, with unresolved D. Trimming shortened V by 4 bases and J by 6 bases, and 10 bases separated the two germline ends. The CDR3 length is 13 residues. Germline V CDR1 and CDR2: MNHEY, SVGAGI. CDR3 in DNA: TGTGCCAGCAGTTTATCTGCGGGTCAGCCCCAGCATTTT. Translation: CASSLSAGQPQHF.

The J gene is TRBJ1-3, the V gene TRBV5-1, with D tentatively TRBD1 (5 bases). V lost 3 bases and J 0 bases, leaving 13 bases between the germline ends. The CDR3 is 16 amino acids. The V gene's germline CDR1 is SGHRS and CDR2 YFSETQ. Written as DNA, the CDR3 is TGCGCCAGCAGCTCACGCAGGGACCTCTCTGGAAACACCATATATTTT. This gives the protein CASSSRRDLSGNTIYF.